Listed below are T cell receptor beta chains from one sample, sequenced in a study of cytomegalovirus exposure and HLA in healthy donors. The repertoire was sequenced with immunoSEQ multiplex PCR; TCRdb's copy has only in-frame clones and lacks some. The sample holds around 100,000 clones, about 72% seen once. The sequenced sample was PBMCs. Receptor source: a woman aged 55 to 70 in good health and CMV-seropositive. Each CDR3 is given with its conserved first and last residue. D genes are given only for firm matches.

v_call: TRBV7-9
d_call: .
cdr3_aa: CASSSDPGQLNYGYTF

v_call: TRBV2
d_call: .
cdr3_aa: CASSERGSSYNEQFF

v_call: TRBV7-9
d_call: TRBD2
cdr3_aa: CSSSFTTGTSGRSDTQYF

v_call: TRBV5-4
d_call: TRBD2
cdr3_aa: CASSGGLAGGQETQYF

v_call: TRBV25-1
d_call: .
cdr3_aa: CASSAPSGYGYTF

v_call: TRBV9
d_call: TRBD2
cdr3_aa: CASSVEVAGDTQYF

v_call: TRBV2
d_call: .
cdr3_aa: CASSEGRTMAGELFF

v_call: TRBV19
d_call: .
cdr3_aa: CASKGAHEQYF

v_call: TRBV27
d_call: TRBD1
cdr3_aa: CASSHRDRGSPLHF

v_call: TRBV7-9
d_call: .
cdr3_aa: CASSSYYGYTF

v_call: TRBV5-1
d_call: .
cdr3_aa: CASSLARGRETQYF

v_call: TRBV6-5
d_call: TRBD2
cdr3_aa: CASSYLAGGSNEQYF

v_call: TRBV5-4
d_call: .
cdr3_aa: CASSFNSNQPQHF

v_call: TRBV4-1
d_call: .
cdr3_aa: CASSQGIFGEQFF

v_call: TRBV29-1
d_call: .
cdr3_aa: CSALGRQVYEQYF

v_call: TRBV7-7
d_call: .
cdr3_aa: CATRVAIRWDLNTGELFF

v_call: TRBV21-1
d_call: .
cdr3_aa: CASKPELEEPQHF

v_call: TRBV6-1
d_call: .
cdr3_aa: CASSADSLALYGYTF

v_call: TRBV4-1
d_call: .
cdr3_aa: CASSHRTIYNEQFF

v_call: TRBV2
d_call: .
cdr3_aa: CASSEVTGSYGYTF

v_call: TRBV6-5
d_call: TRBD1
cdr3_aa: CASSLDRGIYEQYF

v_call: TRBV6-1
d_call: .
cdr3_aa: CASRLPGGLASEAFF

v_call: TRBV27
d_call: TRBD1
cdr3_aa: CASSFLGDSNFGYTF

v_call: TRBV29-1
d_call: .
cdr3_aa: CSVAVFGYGYTF

v_call: TRBV28
d_call: .
cdr3_aa: CASSDTYEQYF

v_call: TRBV13
d_call: TRBD2
cdr3_aa: CASSYLSQGLAGGGEQFF

v_call: TRBV28
d_call: TRBD1
cdr3_aa: CASSLGQGERYGYTF

v_call: TRBV9
d_call: TRBD1
cdr3_aa: CASSVATGPSYEQYF

v_call: TRBV9
d_call: TRBD1
cdr3_aa: CASSVLGQGLGNEQFF

v_call: TRBV5-4
d_call: .
cdr3_aa: CASSLAAGANTGELFF

v_call: TRBV4-1
d_call: TRBD2
cdr3_aa: CASSHFLAGGPLDTQYF

v_call: TRBV15
d_call: .
cdr3_aa: CATSRVRDTYDQYF

v_call: TRBV5-1
d_call: TRBD2
cdr3_aa: CASSTTSGDNEQFF

v_call: TRBV10-2
d_call: TRBD1
cdr3_aa: CASSGTGGPYEQYF

v_call: TRBV11-2
d_call: .
cdr3_aa: CASSLDPRTEAFF

v_call: TRBV6-6
d_call: .
cdr3_aa: CASSYLGNQPQHF